One sample yielded the 22 T cell receptor beta chains listed below, sequenced in a study of neurological immune-mediated disorders. Using its own MiXCR run on the 5' RACE reads, TCRdb lists one record per CDR3 protein. Of 45,000 to 50,000 distinct CDR3 sequences listed, approximately 4.5% are singletons. Sample: PBMCs. These receptors all stem from a woman aged 55-70 years with multiple sclerosis.

Many counts were recorded for this clonotype. This chain joins TRBV5-1 and TRBJ1-1; maybe TRBD1 (6 bases). The germline V gene encodes CDR1 SGHRS and CDR2 YFSETQ. The CDR3 consists of 16 residues. Trimming left V 4 bases short and J 5 bases short, with 21 bases between. CDR3 residues: CASSLVVGGWVTEAFF. In DNA, the CDR3 is TGCGCCAGCAGCCTAGTGGTCGGGGGCTGGGTGACTGAAGCTTTCTTT.

This clonotype was picked up many times. The chain carries TRBV6-2 or TRBV6-3 and TRBJ1-4; perhaps TRBD1 as D (5 bases). Germline CDR1 is MNHEY and CDR2 is SVGEGT. The CDR3 covers 12 residues. Trimming stripped 8 bases from V and 6 bases from J, with 10 bases between. CDR3 in amino acids: CASARGDEKLFF. The CDR3 DNA is TGTGCCAGCGCCCGAGGGGATGAAAAACTGTTTTTT.

The rearrangement joins TRBV7-2 to TRBJ1-5; TRBD1 aligns across 9 bases. Trimming removed 1 base from V and 5 bases from J; junction bases left unmatched: 6. This CDR3 contains 16 residues. Per the germline V gene, CDR1 is SGHTA and CDR2 is FQGNSA. CDR3 in DNA: TGTGCCAGCAGCTTAGATGTGACAGGGGGTCATCAGCCCCAGCATTTT. Encoded protein: CASSLDVTGGHQPQHF. Complete variable domain (other parts from reference TRBV7-2 and TRBJ1-5): GAGVSQSPSNKVTEKGKDVELRCDPISGHTALYWYRQSLGQGLEFLIYFQGNSAPDKSGLPSDRFSAERTGGSVSTLTIQRTQQEDSAVYLCASSLDVTGGHQPQHFGDGTRLSIL.

In its sample, this clonotype was seen many times. The V and J genes are TRBV3-1 and TRBJ2-5, with 8 bases identical to TRBD2. The CDR3 has 14 residues. The ends lost 3 bases at V and 5 bases at J; junction bases unmatched: 5. Germline CDR1 is LGHDT and CDR2 is YNNKEL (reference sequence). CDR3 in DNA: TGTGCCAGCAGCCAGCGCGGGGGGAGCGAGACCCAGTACTTC. Translation gives CASSQRGGSETQYF.

This clonotype was found many times. The V and J genes are TRBV20-1 and TRBJ2-7; TRBD1 is a possible D gene (6 bases). CDR1 and CDR2 (germline): DFQATT, SNEGSKA (reference sequence). The CDR3 loop spans 13 amino acids. V lost 5 bases and J lost 3, with 14 bases in between. The CDR3 nucleotides are TGCAGTGCTGGAGGACAGATTTTCTACGAGCAGTACTTC. This encodes CSAGGQIFYEQYF.

The sample holds a few counts of this clonotype. This chain connects TRBV12-5 to TRBJ2-7; 8 nucleotides match TRBD1. Germline loops: CDR1 LGHNT, CDR2 FRNRAP. The CDR3 runs 14 residues. Here the CDR3 reads CARLRDRYVEEQYF. CDR3 nucleotides: TGTGCCCGCCTCCGGGACAGGTATGTCGAAGAGCAGTACTTC.

This clonotype was found a few times. The V and J genes are TRBV7-6 and TRBJ2-3; perhaps TRBD2 as D (6 bases). Germline V lookup: CDR1 SGHVS, CDR2 FNYEAQ. Trimming shortened V by 5 bases and J by 10 bases, and 22 bases separated the two germline ends. The CDR3 is 15 residues long. DNA for the CDR3: TGTGCCAGCAGCCCGGGGGTAAATAGCGTCGGTCCGCAGTATTTT. Residues: CASSPGVNSVGPQYF. Combining the CDR3 with reference TRBV7-6 and TRBJ2-3 gives the whole variable domain GAGVSQSPRYKVTKRGQDVALRCDPISGHVSLYWYRQALGQGPEFLTYFNYEAQQDKSGLPNDRFSAERPEGSISTLTIQRTEQRDSAMYRCASSPGVNSVGPQYFGPGTRLTVL.

This clonotype has at least ten counts. The chain links TRBV20-1 to TRBJ2-3; TRBD1 matches at 11 bases. The CDR3 is made up of 14 amino acids. After removal of 8 bases from V and 5 bases from J, the junction contained 9 bases not matched to a gene. Germline-derived CDR1 and CDR2 are DFQATT and SNEGSKA (reference sequence). The CDR3 here is CSWKGTGGLDTQYF. In DNA, the CDR3 is TGCAGTTGGAAAGGGACAGGGGGTTTAGATACGCAGTATTTT.

This clonotype was counted many times. The chain couples TRBV28 to TRBJ1-3; D not resolved. The germline V gene has CDR1 MDHEN and CDR2 SYDVKM. Trimming left V 6 bases short and J 2 bases short, with 5 bases between. This CDR3 region has 12 residues. CDR3 nucleotides: TGTGCCAGCAGACGGCCTGGAAACACCATATATTTT. It yields the protein CASRRPGNTIYF.

The sample holds many counts of this clonotype. The genes are TRBV20-1 and TRBJ1-6; no definite D call. CDR1 is DFQATT and CDR2 is SNEGSKA in the germline V gene (reference sequence). CDR3 length: 12 residues. Trimming shortened V by 3 bases and J by 10 bases, and 10 bases separated the two germline ends. The CDR3 coding sequence is TGCAGTGCTAGGAAACAAGAATCACCCCTCCACTTT. This encodes CSARKQESPLHF.

At least ten counts were recorded for this clonotype. The chain uses TRBV6-2 or TRBV6-3 and TRBJ2-5; 11 nucleotides agree with TRBD2. The V gene's germline CDR1 is MNHEY and CDR2 SVGEGT. The CDR3 extends over 14 amino acids. Losses at the gene ends were 7 bases for V and 5 bases for J; bases not matched to a gene: 6. CDR3 in amino acids: CASTLAGGYETQYF. The DNA of the CDR3 is TGTGCCAGCACTCTAGCGGGAGGATACGAGACCCAGTACTTC.

The chain carries TRBV12-3 or TRBV12-4 and TRBJ1-2; possibly TRBD1 for D (6 bases). V was trimmed by 3 bases and J by 8 bases, leaving 10 bases between them. The CDR3 loop spans 12 amino acids. The DNA of the CDR3 is TGTGCCAGCAGTTTCGGGGACACGGGCTACACCTTC. It yields the protein CASSFGDTGYTF.

This clonotype was seen repeatedly, ten times or more. The V gene is TRBV5-1, the J gene TRBJ1-4; TRBD1 agrees at 8 bases. The length of the CDR3 is 14 residues. CDR1 is SGHRS, CDR2 YFSETQ, per germline. Trimming at V came to 4 bases and at J to 4 bases, leaving 3 bases not matched to a gene. In nucleotides, the CDR3 is TGCGCCAGCAGCCACGGACAGGGTAATGAAAAACTGTTTTTT. It codes for CASSHGQGNEKLFF.

The chain uses TRBV6-6 and TRBJ1-5, with D unclear. Trimming removed 0 bases at V and 5 bases at J, with 11 bases between. The CDR3 covers 15 residues. Germline assignment: CDR1 MNHNY and CDR2 SVGAGI (reference sequence). DNA for the CDR3: TGTGCCAGCAGTTACTCCCGGGGATTGGATCAGCCCCAGCATTTT. Translation gives CASSYSRGLDQPQHF.

In its sample, this clonotype was seen many times. The chain employs TRBV10-3 and TRBJ2-1; 11 bases map to TRBD1. Germline-derived CDR1 and CDR2 are ENHRY and SYGVKD. Unmatched junction bases numbered 1, after V lost 8 bases and J lost 7 bases. The CDR3 loop spans 12 amino acids. CDR3 bases: TGTGCCATCGGGGACAGGGGGAATGAGCAGTTCTTC. Its translation: CAIGDRGNEQFF.

The chain recombines TRBV7-2 with TRBJ2-1; D is unclear. The V gene's germline CDR1 is SGHTA and CDR2 FQGNSA. V lost 3 bases and J 3 bases, leaving 9 bases between the germline ends. This CDR3 region has 14 residues. CDR3 DNA: TGTGCCAGCAGCTTCGGTCAGCGCTACAATGAGCAGTTCTTC. Translation: CASSFGQRYNEQFF.

This clonotype was found a few times. The rearrangement links TRBV5-1 to TRBJ2-3; the D is unclear. The CDR3 extends over 14 amino acids. Germline loops: CDR1 SGHRS, CDR2 YFSETQ. V was cut by 0 bases and J by 1 base, with 6 bases left in between. DNA for the CDR3: TGCGCCAGCAGCTTGGAAGGTGGCACAGATACGCAGTATTTT. Protein sequence: CASSLEGGTDTQYF. Using reference TRBV5-1 and TRBJ2-3 for the parts outside the CDR3, the full variable domain is KAGVTQTPRYLIKTRGQQVTLSCSPISGHRSVSWYQQTPGQGLQFLFEYFSETQRNKGNFPGRFSGRQFSNSRSEMNVSTLELGDSALYLCASSLEGGTDTQYFGPGTRLTVL.

This clonotype was observed at least ten times. The CDR3 DNA reads as TGCAGTGCGGGGCCAGGCTCGCGAACCGGGGCTTTCTTT. As protein: CSAGPGSRTGAFF. The genes are TRBV20-1 and TRBJ1-1, with D tentatively TRBD1 (5 bases). Germline CDR1 and CDR2: DFQATT and SNEGSKA (reference sequence). The CDR3 is made up of 13 amino acids. V was shortened by 6 bases and J by 11 bases, with 22 bases between the two germline ends.

This clonotype was recorded many times. V usage is TRBV3-1 and J usage is TRBJ2-1; D remains ambiguous. V dropped 6 bases and J dropped 9 bases, with 12 bases sitting between them. This CDR3 has 12 amino acids. Germline CDR1 and CDR2: LGHDT and YNNKEL (reference sequence). The CDR3 DNA follows: TGTGCCAGCAGGTCTACATTGCGTGAGCAGTTCTTC. This sequence encodes CASRSTLREQFF.

This clonotype was recorded at least ten times. This chain joins TRBV20-1 and TRBJ2-7; 9 nucleotides align to TRBD2. CDR3 length equals 16 residues. Germline V gene data show CDR1 as DFQATT and CDR2 as SNEGSKA (reference sequence). With V trimmed by 0 bases and J by 3 bases, 9 bases remained unmatched. CDR3 nucleotide sequence: TGCAGTGCTAGAGATAAATCCCGGCGGGGGGGCTACGAGCAGTACTTC. This codes for CSARDKSRRGGYEQYF.

This clonotype has ten or more counts. Here the CDR3 reads CSAPNRGLSYF. CDR3 nucleotides: TGCAGTGCCCCCAACCGGGGACTTTCGTACTTC. The chain recombines TRBV20-1 with TRBJ2-7, with D perhaps TRBD2 (6 bases). This CDR3 spans 11 amino acids. The germline CDR1 and CDR2 sequences are DFQATT and SNEGSKA (reference sequence). V lost 6 bases and J 12 bases, leaving 18 bases between the germline ends.

In its sample, this clonotype was seen many times. The rearrangement links TRBV5-6 to TRBJ2-5; TRBD1 matches at 10 bases. Germline V gene data show CDR1 as SGHDT and CDR2 as YYEEEE. The CDR3 is made up of 14 amino acids. The ends lost 4 bases at V and 4 bases at J; junction bases unmatched: 4. The CDR3 region is CASSRDRGRETQYF. CDR3 in DNA: TGTGCCAGCAGCCGGGACAGGGGTAGAGAGACCCAGTACTTC.